The source of this TCR beta chain is a study of blood T cell repertoires in COVID-19. Some clones are missing from TCRdb's copy, which holds only in-frame ones; the method was immunoSEQ multiplex PCR. In the table there are some 150,000 clones, around 83% of which are singletons. V was shortened by 0 bases and J by 7 bases, with 12 bases between the two germline ends. Germline loops: CDR1 LNHDA, CDR2 SQIVND (reference sequence). The CDR3 is 14 residues long. This chain joins TRBV19 and TRBJ1-2; TRBD1 might be the D (6 bases). Sequences were obtained from peripheral blood. This TCR was recovered from a man aged 35-49 years with acute or convalescent COVID-19. CDR3 bases: TGTGCCAGTAGTATAGATGACAGGTTTGGTGGCTACACCTTC. Its translation: CASSIDDRFGGYTF.